The clone carrying this T cell receptor beta chain was seen ten or more times. The antigen remains unidentified. The data were taken from a study of T-cell reconstitution after alpha-beta-depleted transplantation in children. V was clipped by 3 bases and J by 5 bases; unmatched bases: 3. Germline assignment: CDR1 KGHSH and CDR2 LQKENI. This CDR3 is 14 amino acids long. The TCRbeta library incorporated unique molecular identifiers. TCRdb re-called the PCR reads through MiXCR, storing one row per CDR3 protein. The sample carries roughly 300,000 distinct CDR3 sequences, 11% recorded once. Broader study findings: Where alpha-beta T cells came from about two months after transplant was reportedly several hundred expanded graft clones. Some patients showed high day-60 TCRbeta diversity, which derived from surviving recipient T cells and thymic progenitors.

The TCR originated in a male patient aged 2-15 years who had a stem cell transplant for chronic granulomatous disease, so the T cells may come from the graft donor. V gene TRBV18 combines with J gene TRBJ2-1; 8 bases are a match to TRBD1. The sequenced sample was peripheral blood, obtained 180 days after TCRalphabeta/CD19-depleted stem cell transplant. CDR3: CASSPGTGNNEQFF. The CDR3 nucleotides read TGTGCCAGCTCACCCGGGACAGGAAACAATGAGCAGTTCTTC. Together with reference TRBV18 and TRBJ2-1, the CDR3 gives the full variable domain: NAGVMQNPRHLVRRRGQEARLRCSPMKGHSHVYWYRQLPEEGLKFMVYLQKENIIDESGMPKERFSAEFPKEGPSILRIQQVVRGDSAAYFCASSPGTGNNEQFFGPGTRLTVL.